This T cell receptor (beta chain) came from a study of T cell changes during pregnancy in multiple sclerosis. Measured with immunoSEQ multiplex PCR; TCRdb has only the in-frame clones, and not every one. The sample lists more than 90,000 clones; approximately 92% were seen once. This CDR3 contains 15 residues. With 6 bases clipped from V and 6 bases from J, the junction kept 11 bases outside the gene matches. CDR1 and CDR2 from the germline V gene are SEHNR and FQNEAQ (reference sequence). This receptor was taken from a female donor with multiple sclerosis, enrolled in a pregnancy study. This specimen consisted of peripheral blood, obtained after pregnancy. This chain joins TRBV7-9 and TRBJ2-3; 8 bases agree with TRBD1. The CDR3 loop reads CASRRTGPLLDTQYF. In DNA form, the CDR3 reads TGTGCCAGCAGGAGGACAGGGCCGTTATTGGATACGCAGTATTTT.